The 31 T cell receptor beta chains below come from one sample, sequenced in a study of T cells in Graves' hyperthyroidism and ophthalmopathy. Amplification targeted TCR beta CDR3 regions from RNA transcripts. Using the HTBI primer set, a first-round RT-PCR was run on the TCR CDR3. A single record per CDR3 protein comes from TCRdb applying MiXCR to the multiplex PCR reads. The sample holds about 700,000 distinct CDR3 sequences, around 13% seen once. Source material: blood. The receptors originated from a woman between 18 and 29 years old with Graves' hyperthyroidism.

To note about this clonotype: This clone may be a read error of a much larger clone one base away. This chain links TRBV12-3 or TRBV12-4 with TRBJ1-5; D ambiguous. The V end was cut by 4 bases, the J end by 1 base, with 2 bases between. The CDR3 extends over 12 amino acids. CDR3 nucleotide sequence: TGTGCCAGCAGTTGGAGCAATCAGCCCCAGCATTTT. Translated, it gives CASSWSNQPQHF.

CDR3 protein: CATSGGVGAHYGYTF. CDR3 nucleotides: TGTGCCACCAGCGGGGGAGTAGGGGCTCACTATGGCTACACCTTC. This rearrangement joins TRBV15 to TRBJ1-2; D perhaps matches TRBD1 (5 bases). There are 15 residues in the CDR3. In germline, CDR1 is LNHNV, CDR2 YYDKDF (reference sequence). Trimming took off 5 bases at V and 3 bases at J, with 16 bases between the two ends.

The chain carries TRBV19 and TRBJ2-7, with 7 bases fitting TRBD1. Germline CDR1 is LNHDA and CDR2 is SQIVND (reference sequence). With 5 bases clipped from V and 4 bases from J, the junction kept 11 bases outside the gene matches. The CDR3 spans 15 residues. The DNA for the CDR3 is TGTGCCAGTAGTCCACAGGGTGGGACAGCTTACGAGCAGTACTTC. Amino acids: CASSPQGGTAYEQYF.

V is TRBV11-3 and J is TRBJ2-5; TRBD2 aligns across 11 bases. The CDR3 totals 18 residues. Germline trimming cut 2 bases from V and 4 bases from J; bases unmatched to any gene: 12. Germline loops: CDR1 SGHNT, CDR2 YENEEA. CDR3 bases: TGTGCCAGCAGCTTATACTCGGGACTAGCGGTCCCAAGAGAGACCCAGTACTTC. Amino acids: CASSLYSGLAVPRETQYF.

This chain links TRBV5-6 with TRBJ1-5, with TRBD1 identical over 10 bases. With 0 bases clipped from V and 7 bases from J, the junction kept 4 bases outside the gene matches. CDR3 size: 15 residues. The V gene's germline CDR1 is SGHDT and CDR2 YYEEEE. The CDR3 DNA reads TGTGCCAGCAGCTTGGGGACAGGGGGGGTCCAGCCCCAGCATTTT. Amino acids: CASSLGTGGVQPQHF.

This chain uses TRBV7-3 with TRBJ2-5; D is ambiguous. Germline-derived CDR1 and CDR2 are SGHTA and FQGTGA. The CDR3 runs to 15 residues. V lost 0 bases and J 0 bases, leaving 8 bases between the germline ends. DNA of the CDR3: TGTGCCAGCAGCTTAACAGGCGTGTACCAAGAGACCCAGTACTTC. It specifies CASSLTGVYQETQYF. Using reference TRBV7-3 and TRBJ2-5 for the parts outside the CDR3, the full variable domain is GAGVSQTPSNKVTEKGKYVELRCDPISGHTALYWYRQSLGQGPEFLIYFQGTGAADDSGLPNDRFFAVRPEGSVSTLKIQRTERGDSAVYLCASSLTGVYQETQYFGPGTRLLVL.

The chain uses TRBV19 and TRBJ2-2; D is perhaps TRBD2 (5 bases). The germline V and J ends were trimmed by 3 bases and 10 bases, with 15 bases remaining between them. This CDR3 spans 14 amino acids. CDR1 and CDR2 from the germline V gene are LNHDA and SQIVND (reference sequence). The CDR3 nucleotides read TGTGCCAGTAGTATGACGACGGGATCAGTGGAGCTGTTTTTT. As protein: CASSMTTGSVELFF.

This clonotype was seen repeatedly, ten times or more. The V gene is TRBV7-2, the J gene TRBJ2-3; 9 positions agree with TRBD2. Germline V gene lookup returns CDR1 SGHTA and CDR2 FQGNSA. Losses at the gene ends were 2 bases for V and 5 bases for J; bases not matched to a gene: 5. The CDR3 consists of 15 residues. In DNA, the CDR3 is TGTGCCAGCAGCTTATTTAGCGGGAGTAGAGATACGCAGTATTTT. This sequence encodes CASSLFSGSRDTQYF.

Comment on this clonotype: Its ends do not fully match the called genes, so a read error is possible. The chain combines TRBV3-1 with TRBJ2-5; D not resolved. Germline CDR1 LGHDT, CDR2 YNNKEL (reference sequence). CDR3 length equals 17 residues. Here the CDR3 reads CASSQEGPLGLQETQHF. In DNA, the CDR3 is TGTGCCAGCAGCCAAGAGGGCCCCCTGGGTTTGCAAGAGACCCAGCACTTC.

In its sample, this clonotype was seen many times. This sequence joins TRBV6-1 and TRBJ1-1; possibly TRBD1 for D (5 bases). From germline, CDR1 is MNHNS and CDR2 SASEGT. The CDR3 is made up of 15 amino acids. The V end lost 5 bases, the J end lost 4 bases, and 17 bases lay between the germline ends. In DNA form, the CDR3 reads TGTGCCAGCAGTCACGACCCTGGGACGGCCACTGAAGCTTTCTTT. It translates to CASSHDPGTATEAFF.

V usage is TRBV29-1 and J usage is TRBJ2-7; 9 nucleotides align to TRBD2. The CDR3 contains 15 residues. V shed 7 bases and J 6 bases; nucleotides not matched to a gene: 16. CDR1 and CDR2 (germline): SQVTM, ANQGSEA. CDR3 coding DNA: TGCAGCGCCGGGGGGGGCGGGAGGGCGTCCCTCGAGCAGTACTTC. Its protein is CSAGGGGRASLEQYF.

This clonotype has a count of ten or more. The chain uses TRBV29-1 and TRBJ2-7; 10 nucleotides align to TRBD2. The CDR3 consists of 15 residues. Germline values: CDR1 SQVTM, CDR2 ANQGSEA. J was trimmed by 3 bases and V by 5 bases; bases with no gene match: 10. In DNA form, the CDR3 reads TGCAGCGTTACTGACGGACTAGCGGACGGCTACGAGCAGTACTTC. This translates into CSVTDGLADGYEQYF.

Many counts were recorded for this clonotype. The CDR3 reads CASSLRDGTALGDTEAFF. The CDR3 DNA is TGCGCCAGCAGCCTCCGAGACGGGACAGCCTTAGGAGATACTGAAGCTTTCTTT. The chain joins TRBV4-1 to TRBJ1-1; 7 bases align to TRBD1. This CDR3 contains 18 residues. Germline V CDR1 and CDR2: MGHRA, YSYEKL. V lost 4 bases and J lost 5; bases outside the gene matches: 19.

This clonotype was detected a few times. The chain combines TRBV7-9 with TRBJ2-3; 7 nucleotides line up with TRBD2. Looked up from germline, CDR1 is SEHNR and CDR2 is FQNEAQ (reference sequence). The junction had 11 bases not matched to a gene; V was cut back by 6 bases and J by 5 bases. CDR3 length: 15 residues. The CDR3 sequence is CASSKLATWRDTQYF. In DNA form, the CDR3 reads TGTGCCAGCAGTAAACTAGCGACCTGGAGAGATACGCAGTATTTT.

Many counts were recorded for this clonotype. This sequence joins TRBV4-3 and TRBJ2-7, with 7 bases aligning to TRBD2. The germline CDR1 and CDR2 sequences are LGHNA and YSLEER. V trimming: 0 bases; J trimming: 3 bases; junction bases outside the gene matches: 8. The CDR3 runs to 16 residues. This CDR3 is CASSQDRGGSFYEQYF. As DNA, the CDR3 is TGCGCCAGCAGCCAAGATCGCGGCGGGAGTTTCTACGAGCAGTACTTC.

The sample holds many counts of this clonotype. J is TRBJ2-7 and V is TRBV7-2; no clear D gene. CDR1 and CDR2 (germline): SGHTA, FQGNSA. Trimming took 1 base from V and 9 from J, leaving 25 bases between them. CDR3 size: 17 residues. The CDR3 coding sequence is TGTGCCAGCAGCTTAGAGGGTCCCAGCTACCCGCTACGAGGGCAGTACTTC. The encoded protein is CASSLEGPSYPLRGQYF.

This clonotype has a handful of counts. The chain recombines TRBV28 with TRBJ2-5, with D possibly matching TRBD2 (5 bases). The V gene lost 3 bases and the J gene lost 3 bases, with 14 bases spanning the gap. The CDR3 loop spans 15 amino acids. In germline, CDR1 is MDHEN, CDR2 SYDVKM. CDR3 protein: CASSLGGLGKETQYF. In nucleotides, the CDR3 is TGTGCCAGCAGTTTGGGTGGACTGGGGAAAGAGACCCAGTACTTC. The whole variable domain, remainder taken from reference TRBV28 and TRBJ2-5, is DVKVTQSSRYLVKRTGEKVFLECVQDMDHENMFWYRQDPGLGLRLIYFSYDVKMKEKGDIPEGYSVSREKKERFSLILESASTNQTSMYLCASSLGGLGKETQYFGPGTRLLVL.

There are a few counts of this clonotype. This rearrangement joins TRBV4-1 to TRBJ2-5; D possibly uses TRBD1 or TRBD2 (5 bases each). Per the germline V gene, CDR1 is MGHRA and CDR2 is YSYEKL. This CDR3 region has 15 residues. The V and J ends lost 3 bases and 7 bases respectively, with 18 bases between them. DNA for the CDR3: TGCGCCAGCAGCCAGGGGGACGGACTTGTTGGGACCCAGTACTTC. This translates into CASSQGDGLVGTQYF.

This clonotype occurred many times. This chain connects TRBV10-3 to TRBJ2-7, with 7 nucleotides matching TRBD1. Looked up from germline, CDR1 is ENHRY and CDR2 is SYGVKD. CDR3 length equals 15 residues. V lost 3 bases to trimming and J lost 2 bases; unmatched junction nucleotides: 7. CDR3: CAISEPGQIAYEQYF. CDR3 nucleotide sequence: TGTGCCATCAGTGAACCGGGACAGATAGCCTACGAGCAGTACTTC.

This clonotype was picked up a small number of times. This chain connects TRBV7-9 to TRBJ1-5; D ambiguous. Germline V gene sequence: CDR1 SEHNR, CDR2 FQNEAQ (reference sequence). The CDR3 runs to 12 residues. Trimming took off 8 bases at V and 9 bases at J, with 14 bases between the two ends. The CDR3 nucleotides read TGTGCCAGCGCCGAGGCGGATCTGCCCCAGCATTTT. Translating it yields CASAEADLPQHF.

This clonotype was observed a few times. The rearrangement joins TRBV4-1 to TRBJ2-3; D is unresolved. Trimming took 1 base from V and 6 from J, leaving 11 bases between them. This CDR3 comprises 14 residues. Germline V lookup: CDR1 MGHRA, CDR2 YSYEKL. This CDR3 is CASSQGPVQDTQYF. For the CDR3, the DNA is TGCGCCAGCAGCCAAGGGCCCGTTCAGGATACGCAGTATTTT.

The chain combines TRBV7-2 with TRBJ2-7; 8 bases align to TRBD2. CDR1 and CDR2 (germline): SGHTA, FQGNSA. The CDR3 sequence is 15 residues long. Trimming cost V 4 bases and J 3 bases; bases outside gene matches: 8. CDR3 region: CASSSATSALYEQYF. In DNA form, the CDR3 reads TGTGCCAGCAGCTCCGCGACTAGCGCCCTCTACGAGCAGTACTTC.

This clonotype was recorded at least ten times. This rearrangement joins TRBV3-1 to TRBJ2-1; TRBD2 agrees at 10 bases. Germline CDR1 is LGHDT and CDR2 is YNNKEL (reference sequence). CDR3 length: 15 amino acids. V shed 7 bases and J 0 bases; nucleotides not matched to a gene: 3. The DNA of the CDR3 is TGTGCCAGCACCTTAGCGGGAGGCTCCTACAATGAGCAGTTCTTC. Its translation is CASTLAGGSYNEQFF.

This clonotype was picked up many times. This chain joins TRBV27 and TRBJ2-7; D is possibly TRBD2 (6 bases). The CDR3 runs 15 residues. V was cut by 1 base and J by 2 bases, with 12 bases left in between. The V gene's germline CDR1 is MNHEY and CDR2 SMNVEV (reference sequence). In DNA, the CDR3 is TGTGCCAGCAGTTTATGGCGGGAAGCGACCTACGAGCAGTACTTC. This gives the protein CASSLWREATYEQYF.

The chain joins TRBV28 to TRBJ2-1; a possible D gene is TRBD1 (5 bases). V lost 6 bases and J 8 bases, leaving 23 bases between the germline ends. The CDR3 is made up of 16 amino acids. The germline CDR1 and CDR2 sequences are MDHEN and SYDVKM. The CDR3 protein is CASSVAPTATVYEQFF. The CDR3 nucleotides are TGTGCCAGCAGCGTAGCCCCGACAGCTACCGTATATGAGCAGTTCTTC. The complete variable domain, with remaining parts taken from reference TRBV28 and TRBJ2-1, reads DVKVTQSSRYLVKRTGEKVFLECVQDMDHENMFWYRQDPGLGLRLIYFSYDVKMKEKGDIPEGYSVSREKKERFSLILESASTNQTSMYLCASSVAPTATVYEQFFGPGTRLTVL.

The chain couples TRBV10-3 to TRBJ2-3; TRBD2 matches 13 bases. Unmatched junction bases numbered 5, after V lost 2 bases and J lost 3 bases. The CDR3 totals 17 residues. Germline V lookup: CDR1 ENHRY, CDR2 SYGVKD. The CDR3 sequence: CAISEGLAGAGTDTQYF. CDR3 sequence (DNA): TGTGCCATCAGTGAGGGACTAGCGGGAGCAGGGACAGATACGCAGTATTTT.

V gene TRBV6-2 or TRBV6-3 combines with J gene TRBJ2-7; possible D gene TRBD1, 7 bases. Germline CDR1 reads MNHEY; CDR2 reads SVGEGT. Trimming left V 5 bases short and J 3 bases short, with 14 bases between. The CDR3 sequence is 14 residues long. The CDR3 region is CASSKGGGRYEQYF. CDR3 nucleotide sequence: TGTGCCAGCAGTAAAGGAGGGGGCCGCTACGAGCAGTACTTC.

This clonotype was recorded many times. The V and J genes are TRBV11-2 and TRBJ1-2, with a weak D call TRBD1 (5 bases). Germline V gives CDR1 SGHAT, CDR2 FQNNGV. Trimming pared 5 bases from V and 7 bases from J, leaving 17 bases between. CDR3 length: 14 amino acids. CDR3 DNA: TGTGCCAGCAGCACAACAATTGGAGGGGTTGGCTACACCTTC. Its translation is CASSTTIGGVGYTF.

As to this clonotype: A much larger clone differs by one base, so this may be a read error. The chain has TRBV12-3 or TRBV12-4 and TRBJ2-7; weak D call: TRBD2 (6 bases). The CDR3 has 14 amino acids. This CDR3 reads CASRLGLLPYEQYF. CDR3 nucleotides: TGTGCCAGCAGATTAGGACTACTCCCCTACGAGCAGTACTTC.

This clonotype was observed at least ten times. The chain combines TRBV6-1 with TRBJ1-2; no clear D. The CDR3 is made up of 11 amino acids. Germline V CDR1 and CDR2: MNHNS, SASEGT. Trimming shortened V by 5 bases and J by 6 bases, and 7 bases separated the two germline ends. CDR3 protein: CASSPQNGYTF. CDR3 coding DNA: TGTGCCAGCAGTCCACAGAATGGCTACACCTTC.

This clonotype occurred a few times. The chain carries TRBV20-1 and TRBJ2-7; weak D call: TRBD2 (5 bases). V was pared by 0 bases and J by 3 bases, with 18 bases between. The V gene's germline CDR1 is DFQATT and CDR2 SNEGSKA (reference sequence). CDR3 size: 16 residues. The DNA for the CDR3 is TGCAGTGCTAGAGATACGGGTCGGGGTAGATTCTACGAGCAGTACTTC. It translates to CSARDTGRGRFYEQYF.